This TCR beta chain appears in the sequencing data of a study of shared T cell receptors in the human thymus. Only one count was recorded for this clone. Generated by immunoSEQ multiplex PCR, the TCRdb table keeps only in-frame clones and is missing some. The sample consists of roughly 500,000 clones, 75% to 80% of them appearing once. Per the germline V gene, CDR1 is SGHTS and CDR2 is YDEGEE. This CDR3 comprises 15 residues. The junction had 7 bases not matched to a gene; V was cut back by 4 bases and J by 5 bases. In addition, the sample was reused for a study of human thymus T cells. That work adds: Resections from corrective heart surgery supplied the thymus tissue. In thymic and blood repertoires alike, V and J usage looked biased.

The chain uses TRBV5-8 and TRBJ2-1; 9 bases are a match to TRBD2. The receptor was isolated from a boy under two years old with a congenital heart defect. The source material was thymocytes. As DNA, the CDR3 is TGTGCCAGCAGCAAACGGACTAGCGCCAACAATGAGCAGTTCTTC. It is translated as CASSKRTSANNEQFF.